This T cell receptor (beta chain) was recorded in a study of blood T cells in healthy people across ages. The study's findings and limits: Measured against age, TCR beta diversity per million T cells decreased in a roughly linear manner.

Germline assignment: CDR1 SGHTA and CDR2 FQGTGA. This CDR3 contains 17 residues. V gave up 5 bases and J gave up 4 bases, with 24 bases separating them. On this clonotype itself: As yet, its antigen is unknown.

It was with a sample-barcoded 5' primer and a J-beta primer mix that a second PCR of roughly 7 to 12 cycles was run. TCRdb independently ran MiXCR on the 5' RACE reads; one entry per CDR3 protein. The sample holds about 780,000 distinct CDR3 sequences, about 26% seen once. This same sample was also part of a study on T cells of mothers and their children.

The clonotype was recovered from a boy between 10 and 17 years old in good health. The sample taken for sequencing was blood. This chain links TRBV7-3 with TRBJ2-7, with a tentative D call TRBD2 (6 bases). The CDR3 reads CASSPGSSFLKAYEQYF. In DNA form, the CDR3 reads TGTGCCAGCAGCCCCGGGAGCAGCTTCCTCAAGGCGTACGAGCAGTACTTC.